This TCR beta chain originates from a study of CD8+CD57+ T cells in acquired aplastic anemia (dated by TCRdb to 2017 to 2018). About the full investigation: On average, sorted CD4+ and CD8+ cells yielded 3 to 4 ug of extracted DNA, with a range of about 0.17 to 27.4 ug. CD8+CD57+ expansion was defined as a frequency above the mean frequency observed in healthy subjects.

Only a few counts were recorded for this clonotype. The specificity of this receptor is unknown. The input lacks base qualities; no much larger clone sits a single base away. Reading from cysteine to phenylalanine, the CDR3 counts 16 amino acids. Of all the DNA, just the CDR3 is kept, 48 bases in frame from base 1. Germline trimming: 4 bases from V, 9 bases from J; junction bases outside gene matches: 11. For CDR1 and CDR2, the germline V gene lists MNHEY and SVGAGI. TCR beta VDJ combination and CDR3 sequence profiling used genomic DNA as the template. An Illumina HiSeq 2000 was used for TCR repertoire sequencing. In the paper's pipeline: TRBV/TRBJ rearrangement plots, CDR3 size and DJ length profiles, and Simpson's diversity index were used to evaluate the repertoires. The most abundant DNA sequence in the deep sequencing data was taken as the immunodominant clone. CDR3 amino acid sequences were checked for sharing between subjects and were compared against published repertoires and the VDJdb database. TCRdb trimmed the raw reads at Q25, called clones with MiXCR and kept productive beta chains. Each entry merges the rows of one CDR3 protein and shows their most common DNA and genes. None of the V and J calls come from the authors' own analysis; TCRdb made them. In this sample the table shows approximately 300,000 distinct CDR3 sequences, approximately 58% of which occur a single time. The ten largest make up roughly 1.2% of the sample.

Study-wide findings and limitations: About 30 CD8+ CDR3 sequences were found to be shared between patients and controls, but these sequences appeared to be highly expressed in patients and within the immunodominant clones of the patients. Between patients and healthy controls, no significant difference in CD8+ Simpson's diversity was found (P=0.060).

Expansion of CD8+CD57+ cells had been shown by flow cytometry in the patients chosen for sequencing. Every patient had severe acquired aplastic anemia, diagnosed using the International Study of Aplastic Anemia and Agranulocytosis and Camitta criteria. No therapy had been received by the patients at the time of blood sampling. In this study, sorted CD4+ and CD8+ T cells from the blood of healthy subjects and of severe aplastic anemia patients had their TCR repertoires deep-sequenced. Patients were enrolled under clinicaltrials.gov protocols 00001620, 01623167, 00001397, 00071045, 00081523 and 00961064 in the USA. Ficoll-Paque density gradient centrifugation was used to isolate peripheral blood mononuclear cells. Before DNA extraction, CD4+ and CD8+ T cells were sorted by FACS or by magnetic beads.

Sequenced: sorted CD4+, CD8+, or CD8+CD57+ T cells (not recorded which) from PBMCs. The rearrangement joined TRBV6-5 to TRBJ2-1, with 11 bases matching TRBD2. The clonotype comes from a human donor with aplastic anemia. The nucleotide sequence is given as TGTGCCAGCAGTTCCTCGGGTAGCGGGGGGGCAGGTGAGCAGTTCTTC. This codes for CASSSSGSGGAGEQFF.